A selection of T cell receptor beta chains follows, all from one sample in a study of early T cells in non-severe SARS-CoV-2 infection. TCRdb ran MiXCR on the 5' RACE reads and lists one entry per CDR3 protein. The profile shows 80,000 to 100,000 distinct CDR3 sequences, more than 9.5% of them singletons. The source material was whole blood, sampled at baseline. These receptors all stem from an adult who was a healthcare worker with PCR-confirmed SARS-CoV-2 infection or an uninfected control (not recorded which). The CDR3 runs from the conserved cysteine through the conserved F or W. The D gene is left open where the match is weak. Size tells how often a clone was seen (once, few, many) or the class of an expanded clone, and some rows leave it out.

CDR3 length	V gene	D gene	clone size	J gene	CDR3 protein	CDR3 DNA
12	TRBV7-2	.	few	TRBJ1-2	CASSFGFGSYTF	TGTGCCAGCAGCTTTGGTTTTGGGAGCTACACCTTC
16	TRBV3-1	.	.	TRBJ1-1	CASSQGQDVGDTEAFF	TGTGCCAGCAGCCAAGGGCAGGACGTGGGGGACACTGAAGCTTTCTTT
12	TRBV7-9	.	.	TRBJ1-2	CASSSQDYGYTF	TGTGCCAGCAGCTCCCAAGACTATGGCTACACCTTC
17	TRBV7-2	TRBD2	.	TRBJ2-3	CASSRTSGGGGTDTQYF	TGTGCCAGCAGCCGGACTAGCGGGGGGGGAGGCACAGATACGCAGTATTTT
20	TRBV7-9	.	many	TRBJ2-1	CASSDPQPRPLVSSYNEQFF	TGTGCCAGCAGCGACCCACAACCGCGGCCCCTGGTGAGTTCCTACAATGAGCAGTTCTTC
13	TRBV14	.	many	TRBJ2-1	CASSQERAGEQFF	TGTGCCAGCAGCCAAGAGAGGGCTGGTGAGCAGTTCTTC
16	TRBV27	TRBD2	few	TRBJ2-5	CASSPAGTSSVETQYF	TGTGCCAGCAGTCCCGCCGGGACTAGCAGCGTTGAGACCCAGTACTTC
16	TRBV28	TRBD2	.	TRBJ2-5	CASTPGGLAGVKTQYF	TGTGCCAGCACCCCAGGAGGGCTAGCGGGAGTGAAGACCCAGTACTTC
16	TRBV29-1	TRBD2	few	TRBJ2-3	CSVDDSGGPIGDTQYF	TGCAGCGTTGATGATTCGGGGGGGCCCATCGGAGATACGCAGTATTTT
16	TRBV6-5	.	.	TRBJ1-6	CASNPDGPGVRSPLHF	TGTGCCAGCAACCCTGACGGGCCAGGGGTCCGTTCACCCCTCCACTTT
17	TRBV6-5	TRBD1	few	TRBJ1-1	CASSSRSNRGLNTEAFF	TGTGCCAGCAGTTCCCGAAGTAACAGGGGGTTGAACACTGAAGCTTTCTTT
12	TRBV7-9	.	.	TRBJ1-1	CASSRRNTEAFF	TGTGCCAGCAGCAGGAGGAACACTGAAGCTTTCTTT
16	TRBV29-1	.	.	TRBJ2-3	CSVPDGVGRGLDTQYF	TGCAGCGTACCCGACGGGGTTGGGCGGGGATTAGATACGCAGTATTTT
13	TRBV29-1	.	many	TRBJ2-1	CSVREGSYNEQFF	TGCAGCGTGCGAGAGGGTTCCTACAATGAGCAGTTCTTC
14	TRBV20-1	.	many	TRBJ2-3	CSARDNGEADTQYF	TGCAGTGCTAGAGATAATGGAGAGGCAGATACGCAGTATTTT
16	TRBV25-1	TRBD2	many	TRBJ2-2	CASSEILAEDTGELFF	TGTGCCAGCAGTGAAATACTAGCGGAGGACACCGGGGAGCTGTTTTTT
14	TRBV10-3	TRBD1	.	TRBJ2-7	CAISETGDNYEQYF	TGTGCCATCAGTGAGACAGGGGATAACTACGAGCAGTACTTC
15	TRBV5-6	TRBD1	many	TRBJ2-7	CASSPGQGSSYEQYF	TGTGCCAGCAGCCCCGGACAGGGGAGCTCCTACGAGCAGTACTTC
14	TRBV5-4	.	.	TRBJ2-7	CASSSRHSPYEQYF	TGTGCCAGCAGCTCCCGGCACAGTCCCTACGAGCAGTACTTC
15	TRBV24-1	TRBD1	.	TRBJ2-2	CATSEQGENTGELFF	TGTGCCACCAGTGAACAGGGGGAAAACACCGGGGAGCTGTTTTTT
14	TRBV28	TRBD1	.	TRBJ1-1	CASSAGTGLTEAFF	TGTGCCAGCAGTGCTGGGACAGGGCTCACTGAAGCTTTCTTT
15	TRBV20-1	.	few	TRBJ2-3	CSASLGGRLTDTQYF	TGCAGTGCTAGTCTTGGGGGGAGGCTCACAGATACGCAGTATTTT
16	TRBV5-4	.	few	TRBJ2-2	CASSRGSGSNTGELFF	TGTGCCAGCAGCCGCGGGTCCGGGTCGAACACCGGGGAGCTGTTTTTT
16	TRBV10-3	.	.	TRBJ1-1	CAISESVGQGRTEAFF	TGTGCCATCAGTGAGTCGGTTGGGCAGGGGAGAACTGAAGCTTTCTTT
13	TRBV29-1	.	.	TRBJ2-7	CSALLTSSYEQYF	TGCAGCGCCCTGCTAACCTCCTCCTACGAGCAGTACTTC
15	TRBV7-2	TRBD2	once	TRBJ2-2	CASSGLAGDTGELFF	TGTGCCAGCAGCGGGCTAGCGGGAGACACCGGGGAGCTGTTTTTT
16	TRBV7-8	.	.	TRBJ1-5	CASSLEDAYSNQPQHF	TGTGCCAGCAGCTTAGAGGACGCCTATAGCAATCAGCCCCAGCATTTT